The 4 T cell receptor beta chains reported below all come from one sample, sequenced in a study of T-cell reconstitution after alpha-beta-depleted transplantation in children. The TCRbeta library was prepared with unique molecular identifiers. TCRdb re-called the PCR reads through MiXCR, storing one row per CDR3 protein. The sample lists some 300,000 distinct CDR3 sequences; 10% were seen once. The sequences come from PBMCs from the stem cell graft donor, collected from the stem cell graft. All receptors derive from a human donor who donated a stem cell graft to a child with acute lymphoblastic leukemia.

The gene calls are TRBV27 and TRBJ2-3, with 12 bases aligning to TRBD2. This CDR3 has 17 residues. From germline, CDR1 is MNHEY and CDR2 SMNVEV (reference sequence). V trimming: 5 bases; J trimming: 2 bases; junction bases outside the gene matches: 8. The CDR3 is CASSRFLAGGPTDTQYF. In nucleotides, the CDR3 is TGTGCCAGCAGTCGATTTCTAGCGGGAGGGCCCACAGATACGCAGTATTTT.

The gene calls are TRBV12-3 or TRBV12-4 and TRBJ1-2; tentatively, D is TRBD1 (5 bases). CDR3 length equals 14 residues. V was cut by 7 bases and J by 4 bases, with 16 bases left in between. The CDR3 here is CASILLGEAYGYTF. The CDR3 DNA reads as TGTGCCAGCATCCTACTAGGGGAGGCCTATGGCTACACCTTC.

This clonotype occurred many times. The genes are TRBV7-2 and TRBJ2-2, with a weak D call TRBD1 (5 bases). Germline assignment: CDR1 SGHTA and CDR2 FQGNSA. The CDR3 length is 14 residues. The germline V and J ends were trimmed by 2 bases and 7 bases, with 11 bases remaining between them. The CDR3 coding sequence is TGTGCCAGCAGCTTACAGGGAATCGGCGGGGAGCTGTTTTTT. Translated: CASSLQGIGGELFF.

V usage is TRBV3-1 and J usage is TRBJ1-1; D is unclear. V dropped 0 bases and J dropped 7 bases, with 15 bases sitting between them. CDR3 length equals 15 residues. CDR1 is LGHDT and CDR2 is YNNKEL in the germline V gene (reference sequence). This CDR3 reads CASSQDRTISLEAFF. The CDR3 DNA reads TGTGCCAGCAGCCAAGATAGGACGATCAGTCTTGAAGCTTTCTTT.